These 24 T cell receptor beta chains share one sample of origin, sequenced in a study of metastatic and nonmetastatic thyroid tumors. Thyroid surgery was performed in patients who had received no treatment beforehand. MiXCR was used by TCRdb to re-call the PCR reads. The data contain approximately 42,000 clones, 24% of them singletons. The specimen sequenced was tumor tissue. These receptors came from a female donor with papillary thyroid cancer or a benign thyroid nodule (not recorded which). Some clones in this sample may be carry-over from other donors' samples.

In this sample, this clone turned up a few times. V and J are TRBV27 and TRBJ2-2, with 8 bases matching TRBD2. The CDR3 totals 17 residues. After removal of 2 bases from V and 1 base from J, the junction contained 6 bases not matched to a gene. CDR1 MNHEY and CDR2 SMNVEV come from the germline V gene (reference sequence). CDR3 sequence reads: CASSLITAGGNTGELFF. The CDR3 coding sequence is TGTGCCAGCAGTTTAATAACGGCGGGAGGGAACACCGGGGAGCTGTTTTTT.

With respect to this clone: A much more abundant neighbour one base away suggests this may be a read error. This sequence joins TRBV19 and TRBJ2-1, with TRBD2 matching over 10 bases. V was pared by 3 bases and J by 8 bases, with 7 bases of the junction left unmatched. This CDR3 has 15 amino acids. Germline V gives CDR1 LNHDA, CDR2 SQIVND (reference sequence). The CDR3 sequence: CASSIIAGGTDEQFF. CDR3 nucleotides: TGTGCCAGTAGTATCATAGCGGGGGGCACTGATGAGCAGTTCTTC.

This sequence joins TRBV7-3 and TRBJ2-3; weak D call: TRBD2 (5 bases). CDR3 length: 17 residues. Trimming shortened V by 0 bases and J by 2 bases, and 15 bases separated the two germline ends. Germline V gives CDR1 SGHTA, CDR2 FQGTGA. In DNA form, the CDR3 reads TGTGCCAGCAGCTTAACCGCCGTAGGAGGAAACACAGATACGCAGTATTTT. It specifies CASSLTAVGGNTDTQYF.

This clone is labeled medium-sized. The gene calls are TRBV4-1 and TRBJ1-1; D not resolved. Germline CDR1 MGHRA, CDR2 YSYEKL. This CDR3 is 14 amino acids long. V was trimmed by 5 bases and J by 2 bases, leaving 12 bases between them. The CDR3 is CASSYSASNTEAFF. The CDR3 nucleotides are TGCGCCAGCAGCTACAGCGCCTCAAACACTGAAGCTTTCTTT.

This rearrangement joins TRBV27 to TRBJ1-1, with no clear D. The V end was cut by 6 bases, the J end by 0 bases, with 8 bases between. The CDR3 runs 13 residues. Germline V CDR1 and CDR2: MNHEY, SMNVEV (reference sequence). The DNA of the CDR3 is TGTGCCAGCAGGGACCGCATGAACACTGAAGCTTTCTTT. Translating it yields CASRDRMNTEAFF.

This clone was seen many times. In DNA form, the CDR3 reads TGTGCCAGCAGCCCTGTGAGGGGCTACACCTTC. It encodes CASSPVRGYTF. The chain joins TRBV7-8 to TRBJ1-2; D not resolved. The CDR3 has 11 amino acids. V shed 5 bases and J shed 8 bases, with 9 bases lying between them. Germline lookup yields CDR1 SGHVS and CDR2 FQNEAQ.

This clone was found many times. The same CDR3 arises from other DNA sequences in this sample as well. V is TRBV3-1 and J is TRBJ2-1; weak D call: TRBD2 (7 bases). Germline CDR1 and CDR2: LGHDT and YNNKEL (reference sequence). V lost 0 bases and J 5 bases, leaving 14 bases between the germline ends. The CDR3 contains 16 residues. CDR3 amino acids: CASSQDGAGADNEQFF. CDR3 DNA sequence: TGTGCCAGCAGCCAAGATGGGGCGGGGGCCGACAATGAGCAGTTCTTC.

The chain is built from TRBV11-2 and TRBJ2-1; D is unclear. Germline CDR1 reads SGHAT; CDR2 reads FQNNGV. This CDR3 region has 16 residues. Trimming stripped 4 bases from V and 6 bases from J, with 19 bases between. In DNA, the CDR3 is TGTGCCAGCAGCTCGTACCTTACGGGCGCTGGCAATGAGCAGTTCTTC. This gives the protein CASSSYLTGAGNEQFF. The full variable domain, with the rest looked up from reference TRBV11-2 and TRBJ2-1, is EAGVAQSPRYKIIEKRQSVAFWCNPISGHATLYWYQQILGQGPKLLIQFQNNGVVDDSQLPKDRFSAERLKGVDSTLKIQPAKLEDSAVYLCASSSYLTGAGNEQFFGPGTRLTVL.

This clone has at least ten counts. This chain uses TRBV7-4 with TRBJ2-5, with 10 bases aligning to TRBD2. CDR1 SGHVT and CDR2 SQSDAQ come from the germline V gene. The CDR3 has 15 residues. J lost 5 bases, V lost 6 bases, and 9 bases had no gene match. CDR3 in amino acids: CASRLASGSRETQYF. CDR3 in DNA: TGTGCCAGCAGGTTGGCTAGCGGGAGCAGGGAGACCCAGTACTTC.

The rearrangement joins TRBV11-2 to TRBJ2-1; possible D gene TRBD1, 5 bases. V lost 3 bases and J lost 5, with 14 bases in between. The CDR3 extends over 15 amino acids. CDR1 and CDR2 (germline): SGHAT, FQNNGV. Written as DNA, the CDR3 is TGTGCCAGCAGCTTGAGTGGCCAGGGTAACAATGAGCAGTTCTTC. It encodes CASSLSGQGNNEQFF.

The chain is built from TRBV20-1 and TRBJ2-2; the match to TRBD1 covers 9 bases. V was pared by 1 base and J by 6 bases, with 3 bases of the junction left unmatched. Germline CDR1 reads DFQATT; CDR2 reads SNEGSKA (reference sequence). The CDR3 runs to 14 residues. The CDR3 DNA follows: TGCAGTGCTAGAGGGACAGGGGTCCCCGGGGAGCTGTTTTTT. Translated, it gives CSARGTGVPGELFF.

This clone was observed a few times. The chain recombines TRBV6-1 with TRBJ1-3, with TRBD1 matching over 7 bases. V lost 1 base, J lost 3 bases, and 0 bases stayed unmatched. The CDR3 has 14 residues. CDR1 MNHNS and CDR2 SASEGT come from the germline V gene. The CDR3 DNA is TGTGCCAGCAGTGAAGGGACAGGTGGAAACACCATATATTTT. It encodes CASSEGTGGNTIYF.

This clone was detected a few times. At one of its ends the junction is not consistent with the germline gene, which may arise from a read error. V usage is TRBV6-5 and J usage is TRBJ1-2, with D possibly being TRBD1 (5 bases). The CDR3 totals 10 residues. CDR1 is MNHEY, CDR2 SVGAGI, per germline. CDR3 region: CASREDGYTF. CDR3 DNA sequence: TGTGCAAGCAGGGAGGATGGCTACACATTC.

This clone was picked up many times. V and J are TRBV2 and TRBJ2-7; either TRBD1 or TRBD2 may fit D (5 bases each). Germline V lookup: CDR1 SNHLY, CDR2 FYNNEI. This CDR3 is built from 14 residues. V was shortened by 0 bases and J by 9 bases, with 15 bases between the two germline ends. The CDR3 nucleotides read TGTGCCAGCAGTGAAGCATCGGGGCTGCTGGGGCAGTACTTC. It specifies CASSEASGLLGQYF.

For this clone: One end of the junction fails to match germline, which may point to a read error. The chain is built from TRBV19 and TRBJ2-2, with D unclear. This CDR3 is built from 12 residues. CDR1 and CDR2 (germline): LNHDA, SQIVND (reference sequence). As DNA, the CDR3 is TGTGCCAGTAGATCCGGACCCGGTGAGCCGTTTTTT. Translating it yields CASRSGPGEPFF.

This rearrangement joins TRBV5-5 to TRBJ1-1; 7 nucleotides match TRBD1. With 1 base clipped from V and 4 bases from J, the junction kept 4 bases outside the gene matches. Germline V gives CDR1 SGHKS, CDR2 YYEKEE (reference sequence). This CDR3 is 14 amino acids long. CDR3 sequence reads: CASSLFQGGTEAFF. The CDR3 nucleotides are TGTGCCAGCAGCTTGTTTCAGGGGGGCACTGAAGCTTTCTTT.

Only a few counts were recorded for this clone. This rearrangement joins TRBV6-1 to TRBJ2-7; a possible D gene is TRBD1 (6 bases). The CDR3 length is 12 residues. Germline V gene data show CDR1 as MNHNS and CDR2 as SASEGT. V lost 7 bases and J lost 4, with 11 bases in between. Written as DNA, the CDR3 is TGTGCCAGCAAGACAGGCGGGTACGAGCAGTACTTC. The encoded protein is CASKTGGYEQYF.

The genes are TRBV9 and TRBJ2-1; TRBD1 aligns across 9 bases. Germline CDR1 SGDLS, CDR2 YYNGEE. Losses at the gene ends were 6 bases for V and 5 bases for J; bases not matched to a gene: 12. CDR3 size: 16 residues. The CDR3 loop is CASTTKGQGFHNEQFF. CDR3 coding DNA: TGTGCCAGCACTACAAAGGGACAGGGTTTCCACAATGAGCAGTTCTTC.

The chain employs TRBV6-5 and TRBJ1-1; no definite D call. The CDR3 length is 14 residues. The germline V gene has CDR1 MNHEY and CDR2 SVGAGI. V lost 4 bases, J lost 1 base, and 10 bases lay in between. As DNA, the CDR3 is TGTGCCAGCAGTTTGGCAGGACCGAACACTGAAGCTTTCTTT. Translated, it gives CASSLAGPNTEAFF.

In its sample, this clone was seen many times. V usage is TRBV4-1 and J usage is TRBJ1-5; D unresolved. Trimming cost V 0 bases and J 4 bases, with 10 bases left between them. This CDR3 comprises 15 residues. Per germline, CDR1 MGHRA and CDR2 YSYEKL. In nucleotides, the CDR3 is TGCGCCAGCAGCCAAGAGGTGGGAACAAATCAGCCCCAGCATTTT. Residues: CASSQEVGTNQPQHF.

CDR3 coding DNA: TGTGCCAGCAGGACGGACGGTCCTAATTCACCCCTCCACTTT. It translates to CASRTDGPNSPLHF. V gene TRBV2 combines with J gene TRBJ1-6; D remains unclear. With 6 bases removed from V and 6 bases from J, the gap between germline ends came to 12 bases. The length of the CDR3 is 14 residues. From germline, CDR1 is SNHLY and CDR2 FYNNEI.

The rearrangement joins TRBV20-1 to TRBJ1-6, with unresolved D. The germline CDR1 and CDR2 sequences are DFQATT and SNEGSKA (reference sequence). The V end was cut by 6 bases, the J end by 6 bases, with 15 bases between. This CDR3 spans 14 amino acids. The CDR3 nucleotides are TGCAGTGCCTCTCCGGCGCGGTTTAATTCACCCCTCCACTTT. Translated: CSASPARFNSPLHF.

The gene calls are TRBV6-1 and TRBJ2-1; 10 nucleotides line up with TRBD1. V was clipped by 4 bases and J by 4 bases; unmatched bases: 10. This CDR3 comprises 17 residues. The germline CDR1 and CDR2 sequences are MNHNS and SASEGT. CDR3 nucleotide sequence: TGTGCCAGCAGTGGACGGACAGGGGGTAAAAGGTACAATGAGCAGTTCTTC. Its protein product is CASSGRTGGKRYNEQFF.

V gene TRBV7-3 combines with J gene TRBJ2-7, with TRBD1 as a possible D gene (5 bases). This CDR3 region has 12 residues. CDR1 and CDR2 from the germline V gene are SGHTA and FQGTGA. V dropped 5 bases and J dropped 3 bases, with 8 bases sitting between them. In DNA form, the CDR3 reads TGTGCCAGCAGCCCGGACAACTACGAGCAGTACTTC. Its translation is CASSPDNYEQYF.